The present T cell receptor (beta chain) was sequenced within a study of cytomegalovirus exposure and HLA in healthy donors. The PCR employed 60 Vbeta primers together with 13 Jbeta primers. Study processing details: In a later analysis, the count reached about 75 million unique TCR beta chains, with around 11 million shared. Sequencing used immunoSEQ multiplex PCR; TCRdb keeps in-frame clones, though not all of them. V, J and clone size were drawn from that table, and D and trimming were deduced from the DNA. Counted here are about 140,000 clones, around 80% occurring once; the ten biggest clones make up 1.2%. The CDR3 loop spans 14 amino acids. Trimming took off 4 bases at V and 3 bases at J, with 13 bases between the two ends. From germline, CDR1 is MGHRA and CDR2 YSYEKL.

Sequencing was performed on PBMCs. This receptor was obtained from a female donor in good health and CMV-seronegative. This chain joins TRBV4-1 and TRBJ2-7; perhaps TRBD2 as D (5 bases). CDR3 residues: CASSRPGNGYEQYF. Here the CDR3 DNA reads TGCGCCAGCAGCCGCCCGGGAAATGGCTACGAGCAGTACTTC.